The 4 T cell receptor beta chains listed next were all sequenced from one sample in a study of beta chain features in type 1 diabetes. As every portion of the isolated RNA was reverse transcribed, the sequencing read expressed TCRB transcripts. The assay was immunoSEQ multiplex PCR, and TCRdb's table has in-frame clones only and misses some. The table includes 300,000 to 350,000 clones, approximately 9.9% detected once. Study-level results: For Type 1 diabetes patients, all four CD4+ subsets carried TCRB CDR3s that were moderately but significantly shorter.

These receptors are not linked to any known antigen. Sequencing used central memory CD4+ T cells from blood. Source of these receptors: a young man with type 1 diabetes.

The gene calls are TRBV29-1 and TRBJ2-7; the D gene is possibly TRBD2 (7 bases). CDR3 length: 15 amino acids. Germline-derived CDR1 and CDR2 are SQVTM and ANQGSEA. V gave up 2 bases and J gave up 2 bases, with 16 bases separating them. CDR3 protein: CSVERGGGKAYEQYF. DNA for the CDR3: TGCAGCGTTGAAAGGGGAGGGGGGAAGGCCTACGAGCAGTACTTC.

The rearrangement joins TRBV5-1 to TRBJ1-4; 8 positions agree with TRBD1. This CDR3 has 15 amino acids. V was pared by 4 bases and J by 6 bases, with 8 bases of the junction left unmatched. Germline V gives CDR1 SGHRS, CDR2 YFSETQ. CDR3 in amino acids: CASSTGQGGDEKLFF. The CDR3 coding sequence is TGCGCCAGCAGCACCGGACAGGGCGGCGATGAAAAACTGTTTTTT.

This clone was seen a few times. V usage is TRBV14 and J usage is TRBJ1-4; D not certain. The length of the CDR3 is 15 residues. V was cut by 4 bases and J by 10 bases, with 19 bases left in between. Germline CDR1 SGHDN, CDR2 FVKESK. The CDR3 loop is CASSPVDGLGGKLFF. The CDR3 DNA is TGTGCCAGCAGCCCCGTGGACGGCCTGGGTGGAAAACTGTTTTTT.

The chain employs TRBV10-3 and TRBJ2-3; D unclear. Trimming removed 11 bases at V and 0 bases at J, with 21 bases between. The germline V gene encodes CDR1 ENHRY and CDR2 SYGVKD. There are 16 residues in the CDR3. CDR3 loop: CAPNAGRMNSTDTQYF. CDR3 in DNA: TGTGCCCCTAACGCCGGGCGTATGAATAGCACAGATACGCAGTATTTT.